This T cell receptor beta chain came from a study of T-cell reconstitution after alpha-beta-depleted transplantation in children. Study-wide results and limits: About two months after transplant, alpha-beta T cells reportedly came from several hundred expanded graft clones. Surviving recipient cells, namely T cells and thymic progenitors, were the source of high day-60 TCRbeta diversity in some patients. Most T-cell counts and diversity one year after the transplant came from T cells that were newly produced.

Trimming removed 1 base from V and 0 bases from J, with 7 bases in between. Germline CDR1 SGHTA, CDR2 FQGTGA. The CDR3 runs 15 residues. This clonotype was observed at least ten times. Its antigen remains unidentified. The authors prepared the TCRbeta library with unique molecular identifiers. MiXCR, applied by TCRdb to the PCR reads, yields one record per CDR3 protein. The table lists around 580,000 distinct CDR3 sequences, 20% to 25% of them singletons. The source of this sequence is a boy younger than two who had a stem cell transplant for acute myeloid leukemia, so the T cells may come from the graft donor. The V and J genes are TRBV7-3 and TRBJ2-1; D is unresolved. The material sequenced was PBMCs, mostly from graft donor cells, taken 360 days after TCRalphabeta/CD19-depleted stem cell transplant. DNA for the CDR3: TGTGCCAGCAGCTTAAAAGGGCCCTCCTACAATGAGCAGTTCTTC. Protein sequence: CASSLKGPSYNEQFF.